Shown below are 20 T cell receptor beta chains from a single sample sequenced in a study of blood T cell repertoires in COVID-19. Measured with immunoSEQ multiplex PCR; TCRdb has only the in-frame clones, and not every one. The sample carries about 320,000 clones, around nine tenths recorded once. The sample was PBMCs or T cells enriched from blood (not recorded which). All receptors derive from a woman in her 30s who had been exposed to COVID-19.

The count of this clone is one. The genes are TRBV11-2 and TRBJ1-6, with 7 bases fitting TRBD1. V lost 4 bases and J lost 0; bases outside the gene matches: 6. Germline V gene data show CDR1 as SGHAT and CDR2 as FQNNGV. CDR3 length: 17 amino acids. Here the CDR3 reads CASSYTGASSYNSPLHF. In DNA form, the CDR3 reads TGTGCCAGCAGCTACACAGGGGCGAGCTCCTATAATTCACCCCTCCACTTT.

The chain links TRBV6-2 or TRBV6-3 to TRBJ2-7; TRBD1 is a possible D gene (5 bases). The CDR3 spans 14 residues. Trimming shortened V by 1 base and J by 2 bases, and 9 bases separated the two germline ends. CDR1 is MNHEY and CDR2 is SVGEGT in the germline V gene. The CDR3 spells CASSYYQGAYEQYF. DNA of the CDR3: TGTGCCAGCAGTTACTATCAGGGCGCCTACGAGCAGTACTTC.

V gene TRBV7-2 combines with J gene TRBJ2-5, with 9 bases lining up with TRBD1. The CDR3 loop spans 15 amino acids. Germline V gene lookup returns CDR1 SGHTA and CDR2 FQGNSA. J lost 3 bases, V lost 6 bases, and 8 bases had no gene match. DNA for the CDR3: TGTGCCAGCAGTCTTAGAGGACAGGGGAAAGAGACCCAGTACTTC. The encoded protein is CASSLRGQGKETQYF.

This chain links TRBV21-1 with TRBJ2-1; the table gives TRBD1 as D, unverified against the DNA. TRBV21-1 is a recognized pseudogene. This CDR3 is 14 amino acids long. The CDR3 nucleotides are TGTGCCAGCAGCCTCAGGGGCAGATACAATGAGCAGTTCTTC. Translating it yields CASSLRGRYNEQFF.

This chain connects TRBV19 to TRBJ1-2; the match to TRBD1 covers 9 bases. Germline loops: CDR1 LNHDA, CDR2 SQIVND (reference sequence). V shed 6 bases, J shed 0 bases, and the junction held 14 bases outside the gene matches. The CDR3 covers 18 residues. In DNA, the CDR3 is TGTGCCAGTAGGATAACCTTGGGGACAGGGCCGACTAACTATGGCTACACCTTC. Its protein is CASRITLGTGPTNYGYTF. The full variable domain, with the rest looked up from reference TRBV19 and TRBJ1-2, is DGGITQSPKYLFRKEGQNVTLSCEQNLNHDAMYWYRQDPGQGLRLIYYSQIVNDFQKGDIAEGYSVSREKKESFPLTVTSAQKNPTAFYLCASRITLGTGPTNYGYTFGSGTRLTVV.

The CDR3 sequence: CASSSSDTYEQYF. In nucleotides, the CDR3 is TGCGCCAGCAGCTCTTCGGACACCTACGAGCAGTACTTC. This chain links TRBV5-1 with TRBJ2-7, with D perhaps TRBD1 (5 bases). The length of the CDR3 is 13 residues. V lost 3 bases, J lost 2 bases, and 9 bases lay in between. CDR1 SGHRS and CDR2 YFSETQ come from the germline V gene.

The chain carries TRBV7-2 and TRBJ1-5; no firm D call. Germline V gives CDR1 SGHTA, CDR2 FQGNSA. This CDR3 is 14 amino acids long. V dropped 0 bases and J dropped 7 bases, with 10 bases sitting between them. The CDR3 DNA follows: TGTGCCAGCAGCTTAGCCAGTTCTGGCCAGCCCCAGCATTTT. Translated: CASSLASSGQPQHF.

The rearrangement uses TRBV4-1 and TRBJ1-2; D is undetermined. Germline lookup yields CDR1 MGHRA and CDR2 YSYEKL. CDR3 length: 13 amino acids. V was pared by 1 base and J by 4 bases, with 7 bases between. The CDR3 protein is CASSQVQFYGYTF. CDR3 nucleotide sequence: TGCGCCAGCAGCCAAGTACAGTTCTATGGCTACACCTTC.

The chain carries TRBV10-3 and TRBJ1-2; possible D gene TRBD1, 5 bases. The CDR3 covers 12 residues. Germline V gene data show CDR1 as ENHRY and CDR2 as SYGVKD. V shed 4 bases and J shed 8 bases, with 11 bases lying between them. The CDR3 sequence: CAISGQGGGYTF. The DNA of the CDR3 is TGTGCCATCAGTGGGCAGGGAGGCGGCTACACCTTC.

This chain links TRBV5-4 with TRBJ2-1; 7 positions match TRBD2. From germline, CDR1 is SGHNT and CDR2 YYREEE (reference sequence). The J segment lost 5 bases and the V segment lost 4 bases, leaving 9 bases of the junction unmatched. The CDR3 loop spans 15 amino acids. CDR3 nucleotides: TGTGCCAGCAGCATAAGGACTAGTAACGACAATGAGCAGTTCTTC. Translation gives CASSIRTSNDNEQFF.

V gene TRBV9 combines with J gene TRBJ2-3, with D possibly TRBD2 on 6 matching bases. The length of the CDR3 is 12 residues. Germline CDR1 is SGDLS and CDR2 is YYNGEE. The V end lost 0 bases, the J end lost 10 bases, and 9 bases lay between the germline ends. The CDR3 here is CASSVGGTSQYF. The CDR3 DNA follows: TGTGCCAGCAGCGTAGGAGGGACTTCGCAGTATTTT.

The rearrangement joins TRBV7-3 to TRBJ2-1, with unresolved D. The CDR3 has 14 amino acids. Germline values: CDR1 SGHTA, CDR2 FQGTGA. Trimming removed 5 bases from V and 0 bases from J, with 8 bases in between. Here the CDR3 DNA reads TGTGCCAGCAGCCGTACTAACTCCTACAATGAGCAGTTCTTC. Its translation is CASSRTNSYNEQFF.

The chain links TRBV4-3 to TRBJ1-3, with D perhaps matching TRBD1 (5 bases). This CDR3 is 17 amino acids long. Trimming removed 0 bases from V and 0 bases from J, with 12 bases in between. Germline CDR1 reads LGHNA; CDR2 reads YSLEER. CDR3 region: CASSQDRQLSSGNTIYF. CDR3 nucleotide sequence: TGCGCCAGCAGCCAAGATAGACAGCTGAGCTCTGGAAACACCATATATTTT.

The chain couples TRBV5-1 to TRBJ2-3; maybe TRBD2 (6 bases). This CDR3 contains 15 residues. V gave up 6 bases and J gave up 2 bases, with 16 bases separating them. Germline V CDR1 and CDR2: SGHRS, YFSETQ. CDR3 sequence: CASKATGLSTDTQYF. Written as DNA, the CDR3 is TGCGCCAGCAAGGCCACGGGACTCTCCACAGATACGCAGTATTTT.

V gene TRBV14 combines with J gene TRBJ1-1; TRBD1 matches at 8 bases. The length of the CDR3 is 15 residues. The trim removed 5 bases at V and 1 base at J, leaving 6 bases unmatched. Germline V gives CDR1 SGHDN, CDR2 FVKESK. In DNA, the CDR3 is TGTGCCAGCAGCGGAGCAGGGGGCCCGAACACTGAAGCTTTCTTT. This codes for CASSGAGGPNTEAFF. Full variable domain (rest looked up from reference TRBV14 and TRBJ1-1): EAGVTQFPSHSVIEKGQTVTLRCDPISGHDNLYWYRRVMGKEIKFLLHFVKESKQDESGMPNNRFLAERTGGTYSTLKVQPAELEDSGVYFCASSGAGGPNTEAFFGQGTRLTVV.

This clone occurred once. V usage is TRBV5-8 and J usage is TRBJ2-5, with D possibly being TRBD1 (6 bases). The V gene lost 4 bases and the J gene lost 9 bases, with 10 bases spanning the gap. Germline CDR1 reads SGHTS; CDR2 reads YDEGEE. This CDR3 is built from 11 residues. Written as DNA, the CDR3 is TGTGCCAGCAGCGACGCAGGGGCCCAGTACTTC. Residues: CASSDAGAQYF. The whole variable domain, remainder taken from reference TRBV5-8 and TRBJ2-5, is EAGVTQSPTHLIKTRGQQATLRCSPISGHTSVYWYQQALGLGLQFLLWYDEGEERNRGNFPPRFSGRQFPNYSSELNVNALELEDSALYLCASSDAGAQYFGPGTRLLVL.

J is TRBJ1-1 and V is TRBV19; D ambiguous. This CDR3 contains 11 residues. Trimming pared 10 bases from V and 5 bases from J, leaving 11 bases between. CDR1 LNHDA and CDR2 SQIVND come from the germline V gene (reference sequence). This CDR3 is CATQQRTEAFF. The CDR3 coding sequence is TGTGCCACCCAGCAGCGGACTGAAGCTTTCTTT.

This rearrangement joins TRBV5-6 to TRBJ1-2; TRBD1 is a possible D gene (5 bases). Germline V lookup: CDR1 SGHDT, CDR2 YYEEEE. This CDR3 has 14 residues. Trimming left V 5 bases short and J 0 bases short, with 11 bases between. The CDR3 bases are TGTGCCAGCAGTGCGGGGGGAGCTAACTATGGCTACACCTTC. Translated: CASSAGGANYGYTF.

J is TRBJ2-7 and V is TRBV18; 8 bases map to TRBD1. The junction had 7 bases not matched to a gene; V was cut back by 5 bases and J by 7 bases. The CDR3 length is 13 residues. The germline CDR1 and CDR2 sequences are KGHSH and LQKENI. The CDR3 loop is CASSTQGAGEQYF. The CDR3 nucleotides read TGTGCCAGCTCAACCCAGGGGGCGGGGGAGCAGTACTTC.

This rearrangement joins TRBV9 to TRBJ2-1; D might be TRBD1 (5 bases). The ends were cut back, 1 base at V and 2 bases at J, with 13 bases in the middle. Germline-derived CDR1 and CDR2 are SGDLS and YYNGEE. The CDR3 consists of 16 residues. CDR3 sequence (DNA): TGTGCCAGCAGCGTAAGGGGAAACCCAACCTACAATGAGCAGTTCTTC. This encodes CASSVRGNPTYNEQFF.